This TCR beta chain was identified during a study of CD8 T cell repertoires and HIV-1 epitope variants. The wider study: Separate wells received one of Twenty-five Gag or Nef variant peptides. Controls were a CMV, EBV and flu peptide pool, Ebola AY9 negative control, and no-peptide well.

This table comes from immunoSEQ multiplex PCR, and its TCRdb copy is limited to in-frame clones, with some not included. The sample includes approximately 5,600 clones, roughly 60% of them seen just once. Comment on this clone: As yet, its antigen is unknown.

Trimming left V 4 bases short and J 1 base short, with 9 bases between. The CDR3 sequence is 14 residues long. Germline CDR1 and CDR2: SGHDT and YYEEEE. The chain joins TRBV5-6 to TRBJ1-3; D gene unclear. This TCR was sampled from a male donor with HIV. The material sequenced was cultured CD8+ T cells derived from PBMCs. CDR3 residues: CASSETPSGNTIYF. In DNA form, the CDR3 reads TGTGCCAGCAGCGAGACCCCGTCTGGAAACACCATATATTTT.